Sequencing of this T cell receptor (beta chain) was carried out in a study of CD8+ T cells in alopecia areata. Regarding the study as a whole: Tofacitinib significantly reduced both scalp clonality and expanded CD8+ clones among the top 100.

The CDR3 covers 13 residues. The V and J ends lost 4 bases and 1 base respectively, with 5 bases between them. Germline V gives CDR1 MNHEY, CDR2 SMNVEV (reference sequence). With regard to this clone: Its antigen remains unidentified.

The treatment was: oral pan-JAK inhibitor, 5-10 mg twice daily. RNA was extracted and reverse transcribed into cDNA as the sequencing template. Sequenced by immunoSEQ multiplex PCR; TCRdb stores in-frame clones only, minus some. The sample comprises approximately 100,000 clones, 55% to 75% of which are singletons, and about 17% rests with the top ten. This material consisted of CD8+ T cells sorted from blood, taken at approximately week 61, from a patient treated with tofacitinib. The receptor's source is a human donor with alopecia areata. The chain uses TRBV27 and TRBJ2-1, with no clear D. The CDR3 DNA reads TGTGCCAGCAGTTGGGGTTCCTACAATGAGCAGTTCTTC. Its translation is CASSWGSYNEQFF.